The clone carrying this TCR beta chain showed up many times. Its antigen is not known. The data stem from a study of T cell repertoires in cytomegalovirus infection. Study information: Shared public TCR beta signatures pointed to both CMV infection and a matching HLA type.

Overall study findings and caveats: There were HLA-C-restricted CMV-specific TCR beta clonotypes dominating the ex vivo response. Cumulative public TCR beta family frequency identified carriers of CMV plus the relevant HLA.

Germline assignment: CDR1 LGHNA and CDR2 YSLEER. There are 15 residues in the CDR3. V shed 1 base and J shed 0 bases, with 10 bases lying between them. MiXCR was run by TCRdb on the reads, yielding one entry per CDR3 protein. There are 130,000 or so distinct CDR3 sequences in the sample; 5.5% to 8% occur only once, and 18% lies in the top ten. Sequencing was done on a sample of PBMCs. This clonotype was obtained from a human donor in good health (CMV status not recorded). Some clones in this sample may be carry-over from other donors' samples. The chain uses TRBV4-3 and TRBJ2-7; D gene unclear. The CDR3 protein is CASSQGLGSSYEQYF. DNA for the CDR3: TGCGCCAGCAGCCAAGGGTTGGGCAGCTCCTACGAGCAGTACTTC.